The 30 T cell receptor beta chains presented below share a single source sample, sequenced in a study of early T cells in non-severe SARS-CoV-2 infection. TCRdb redid the calling of the 5' RACE reads with MiXCR, one entry per CDR3 protein. Seen here are around 63,000 distinct CDR3 sequences, more than 8.5% observed once, and the top ten hold 15% to 19%. Sequencing was performed on whole blood, taken at baseline. Source of these receptors: an adult who was a healthcare worker with PCR-confirmed SARS-CoV-2 infection or an uninfected control (not recorded which).

This clonotype has more than one count but fewer than ten. CDR3 DNA: TGTGCCAGCAGCTTAAGACCTAGAACTGAAAAACTGTTTTTT. Its translation: CASSLRPRTEKLFF. J is TRBJ1-4 and V is TRBV3-1; D not certain. Germline V lookup: CDR1 LGHDT, CDR2 YNNKEL (reference sequence). The CDR3 has 14 residues. The ends were cut back, 5 bases at V and 7 bases at J, with 14 bases in the middle.

This clonotype was detected a few times. The chain couples TRBV3-1 to TRBJ1-2; TRBD1 is a possible D gene (5 bases). CDR1 and CDR2 from the germline V gene are LGHDT and YNNKEL (reference sequence). V gave up 5 bases and J gave up 4 bases, with 11 bases separating them. The CDR3 covers 13 residues. The CDR3 sequence: CASSMGRLYGYTF. For the CDR3, the DNA is TGTGCCAGCAGCATGGGACGGCTCTATGGCTACACCTTC. Looking up the rest from reference TRBV3-1 and TRBJ1-2 gives the full variable domain: DTAVSQTPKYLVTQMGNDKSIKCEQNLGHDTMYWYKQDSKKFLKIMFSYNNKELIINETVPNRFSPKSPDKAHLNLHINSLELGDSAVYFCASSMGRLYGYTFGSGTRLTVV.

This clonotype was seen repeatedly, ten times or more. The chain carries TRBV5-1 and TRBJ2-2, with unresolved D. The V end lost 2 bases, the J end lost 6 bases, and 8 bases lay between the germline ends. The CDR3 runs 13 residues. CDR1 is SGHRS and CDR2 is YFSETQ in the germline V gene. The CDR3 reads CASSLTGPGELFF. CDR3 sequence (DNA): TGCGCCAGCAGCTTAACGGGCCCCGGGGAGCTGTTTTTT.

There are many counts of this clonotype. The chain joins TRBV7-6 to TRBJ1-4; D unclear. The CDR3 contains 15 residues. V lost 0 bases and J lost 3, with 8 bases in between. From germline, CDR1 is SGHVS and CDR2 FNYEAQ. CDR3 residues: CASSLAQAANEKLFF. The DNA for the CDR3 is TGTGCCAGCAGCTTAGCGCAGGCAGCTAATGAAAAACTGTTTTTT.

This clonotype has at least ten counts. The genes are TRBV9 and TRBJ2-1, with 12 bases matching TRBD2. Germline V gene lookup returns CDR1 SGDLS and CDR2 YYNGEE. V shed 4 bases and J 2 bases; nucleotides not matched to a gene: 4. The CDR3 has 16 residues. The CDR3 is CASSPRLAGAYNEQFF. In DNA form, the CDR3 reads TGTGCCAGCAGCCCCCGACTAGCGGGAGCCTACAATGAGCAGTTCTTC.

This clonotype was detected ten times or more. This rearrangement joins TRBV28 to TRBJ1-1; D gene ambiguous. The ends were cut back, 8 bases at V and 7 bases at J, with 20 bases in the middle. This CDR3 is built from 14 residues. The V gene's germline CDR1 is MDHEN and CDR2 SYDVKM. CDR3 in DNA: TGTGCCAGCGGCAACCCCTGGAGATTTGGTGAAGCTTTCTTT. It translates to CASGNPWRFGEAFF.

The chain combines TRBV6-5 with TRBJ1-4; 7 bases align to TRBD1. V trimming: 0 bases; J trimming: 8 bases; junction bases outside the gene matches: 3. CDR1 and CDR2 from the germline V gene are MNHEY and SVGAGI. The CDR3 sequence is 14 residues long. CDR3 region: CASSYSGGTEKLFF. The CDR3 DNA reads TGTGCCAGCAGTTACTCAGGGGGCACGGAAAAACTGTTTTTT.

The rearrangement joins TRBV7-9 to TRBJ2-1; D uncertain. Between the trimmed V and J ends, which lost 4 bases and 8 bases, there was a span of 9 bases. Germline assignment: CDR1 SEHNR and CDR2 FQNEAQ (reference sequence). The CDR3 is made up of 12 amino acids. Written as DNA, the CDR3 is TGTGCCAGCAGCTCCAGGTGGGATGAGCAGTTCTTC. Protein product: CASSSRWDEQFF.

This clonotype was observed many times. This chain uses TRBV20-1 with TRBJ1-5; maybe TRBD1 (6 bases). The ends were cut back, 0 bases at V and 4 bases at J, with 13 bases in the middle. The CDR3 sequence is 15 residues long. Germline V gives CDR1 DFQATT, CDR2 SNEGSKA (reference sequence). The CDR3 region has the DNA TGCAGTGCTAGAGATAATCGGGACATAAATCAGCCCCAGCATTTT. Its protein product is CSARDNRDINQPQHF.

The table lists this clonotype with many counts. V is TRBV10-3 and J is TRBJ2-3; the D is unclear. The length of the CDR3 is 13 residues. CDR1 and CDR2 from the germline V gene are ENHRY and SYGVKD. Trimming removed 4 bases at V and 4 bases at J, with 9 bases between. The CDR3 DNA follows: TGTGCCATCAGTGCCGGCGAACCAGATACGCAGTATTTT. This encodes CAISAGEPDTQYF.

This clonotype was detected ten times or more. The chain uses TRBV20-1 and TRBJ2-3; 8 positions agree with TRBD2. CDR1 and CDR2 (germline): DFQATT, SNEGSKA (reference sequence). J was trimmed by 3 bases and V by 3 bases; bases with no gene match: 2. The CDR3 length is 13 residues. The CDR3, as DNA: TGCAGTGCTAGCGGGAGGGTTACAGATACGCAGTATTTT. Translation gives CSASGRVTDTQYF.

This clonotype appeared many times. The CDR3 nucleotides are TGCAGCGTAAGGACAGGGGCGGGCAATCAGCCCCAGCATTTT. This translates into CSVRTGAGNQPQHF. The rearrangement links TRBV29-1 to TRBJ1-5; 9 bases align to TRBD1. Germline V gives CDR1 SQVTM, CDR2 ANQGSEA. CDR3 length: 14 amino acids. The V gene end was trimmed by 6 bases and the J gene end by 2 bases; junction bases not matched to a gene: 5.

This clonotype was observed many times. The chain employs TRBV7-8 and TRBJ2-1; 9 nucleotides align to TRBD2. The germline V gene encodes CDR1 SGHVS and CDR2 FQNEAQ. The CDR3 contains 15 residues. The junction had 7 bases not matched to a gene; V was cut back by 2 bases and J by 8 bases. CDR3: CASSLLGTSSHEQFF. CDR3 in DNA: TGTGCCAGCAGCTTATTGGGGACTAGCTCCCATGAGCAGTTCTTC.

Ten or more counts support this clonotype. V is TRBV20-1 and J is TRBJ2-2, with 11 bases identical to TRBD2. The CDR3 is 15 residues long. The V and J ends lost 2 bases and 7 bases, in that order; junction bases with no gene match: 6. The V gene's germline CDR1 is DFQATT and CDR2 SNEGSKA (reference sequence). In DNA form, the CDR3 reads TGCAGTGCTAGAACTAGCGGGAGTTTGGTCGGGGAGCTGTTTTTT. Translated: CSARTSGSLVGELFF.

This clonotype came up many times. The chain recombines TRBV2 with TRBJ1-5, with D tentatively TRBD1 (6 bases). CDR3 length: 14 amino acids. V lost 7 bases and J lost 1, with 11 bases in between. Germline lookup yields CDR1 SNHLY and CDR2 FYNNEI. CDR3 nucleotide sequence: TGTGCCAGCATGGGAGACAGGAGCAATCAGCCCCAGCATTTT. Translated: CASMGDRSNQPQHF.

This clonotype was observed at least ten times. The CDR3 DNA reads as TGTGCCAGCAGCCCCGGACAGGGGGCGGTGTCCCAGCATTTT. Protein sequence: CASSPGQGAVSQHF. The chain joins TRBV28 to TRBJ1-5, with 11 bases matching TRBD1. V was clipped by 6 bases and J by 11 bases; unmatched bases: 9. In germline, CDR1 is MDHEN, CDR2 SYDVKM. This CDR3 has 14 residues.

This clonotype has ten or more counts. V and J are TRBV11-2 and TRBJ2-1; no firm D call. The germline V and J ends were trimmed by 5 bases and 4 bases, with 12 bases remaining between them. The CDR3 totals 14 residues. Germline CDR1 reads SGHAT; CDR2 reads FQNNGV. CDR3 protein: CASSPNVRYNEQFF. In DNA, the CDR3 is TGTGCCAGCAGCCCGAACGTACGGTACAATGAGCAGTTCTTC.

V is TRBV12-3 or TRBV12-4 and J is TRBJ1-4, with D perhaps matching TRBD1 (6 bases). This CDR3 spans 12 amino acids. Trimming stripped 8 bases from V and 7 bases from J, with 11 bases between. In DNA form, the CDR3 reads TGTGCCAGCCAGGGGAGGGGTGAAAAACTGTTTTTT. Translating gives CASQGRGEKLFF.

This clonotype was recorded at least ten times. V is TRBV9 and J is TRBJ1-1; 7 bases line up with TRBD1. The CDR3 runs to 17 residues. Unmatched junction bases numbered 12, after V lost 0 bases and J lost 4 bases. The germline V gene encodes CDR1 SGDLS and CDR2 YYNGEE. The CDR3 is CASSVGIGDRVRTEAFF. CDR3 coding DNA: TGTGCCAGCAGCGTAGGGATCGGCGACAGGGTACGCACTGAAGCTTTCTTT.

The chain is built from TRBV28 and TRBJ1-1; a weak D match, TRBD1 (5 bases). Trimming removed 7 bases from V and 6 bases from J, with 9 bases in between. CDR1 is MDHEN, CDR2 SYDVKM, per germline. The CDR3 is 11 residues long. For the CDR3, the DNA is TGTGCCAGCACCAGGGATTCTGAAGCTTTCTTT. Translation gives CASTRDSEAFF.

The J gene is TRBJ1-6, the V gene TRBV18; TRBD1 is a possible D gene (5 bases). The V and J ends lost 3 bases and 5 bases respectively, with 5 bases between them. The germline V gene has CDR1 KGHSH and CDR2 LQKENI. This CDR3 has 13 residues. CDR3 DNA sequence: TGTGCCAGCTCACCGACAGATAATTCACCCCTCCACTTT. Its translation is CASSPTDNSPLHF.

The chain uses TRBV28 and TRBJ2-4; D gene uncertain. The ends were cut back, 2 bases at V and 0 bases at J, with 5 bases in the middle. Germline V gives CDR1 MDHEN, CDR2 SYDVKM. The CDR3 consists of 14 residues. The CDR3 reads CASSLNVAKNIQYF. In DNA, the CDR3 is TGTGCCAGCAGTTTAAACGTAGCCAAAAACATTCAGTACTTC.

The chain couples TRBV7-2 to TRBJ1-2, with a possible D match to TRBD1 (6 bases). CDR1 SGHTA and CDR2 FQGNSA come from the germline V gene. V lost 5 bases, J lost 0 bases, and 16 bases lay in between. The length of the CDR3 is 16 residues. This CDR3 is CASSQSTGGTNYGYTF. CDR3 coding DNA: TGTGCCAGCAGCCAATCGACAGGAGGTACTAACTATGGCTACACCTTC.

The chain couples TRBV6-4 to TRBJ2-1, with TRBD1 matching over 8 bases. This CDR3 has 14 residues. The junction had 4 bases not matched to a gene; V was cut back by 2 bases and J by 7 bases. Germline CDR1 reads MRHNA; CDR2 reads SNTAGT. CDR3 nucleotides: TGTGCCAGCAGTGACGGGACAGGTTCTAATGAGCAGTTCTTC. It encodes CASSDGTGSNEQFF.

This clonotype came up many times. The rearrangement uses TRBV6-2 or TRBV6-3 and TRBJ2-7, with 9 bases identical to TRBD1. CDR1 is MNHEY, CDR2 SVGEGT, per germline. CDR3 size: 17 residues. V shed 4 bases, J shed 5 bases, and the junction held 15 bases outside the gene matches. The CDR3 here is CASSSNRGRLQFNEQYF. The DNA of the CDR3 is TGTGCCAGCAGTTCAAACAGGGGGCGCTTACAATTTAACGAGCAGTACTTC.

This clonotype was detected many times. This chain links TRBV3-1 with TRBJ2-6; D unclear. There are 17 residues in the CDR3. V was trimmed by 1 base and J by 0 bases, leaving 10 bases between them. Germline values: CDR1 LGHDT, CDR2 YNNKEL (reference sequence). The CDR3 protein is CASSQVLQSSGANVLTF. The CDR3 DNA reads as TGTGCCAGCAGCCAAGTCTTGCAGAGCTCTGGGGCCAACGTCCTGACTTTC.

This chain joins TRBV5-1 and TRBJ2-7; TRBD1 matches 9 bases. The CDR3 consists of 15 residues. Germline V gene data show CDR1 as SGHRS and CDR2 as YFSETQ. V shed 4 bases and J 1 base; nucleotides not matched to a gene: 6. The CDR3 sequence is CASSRGDRVSYEQYF. The CDR3 DNA sequence: TGCGCCAGCAGCCGCGGGGACAGGGTATCCTACGAGCAGTACTTC.

The sample holds a few counts of this clonotype. The chain employs TRBV29-1 and TRBJ2-4, with D perhaps matching TRBD1 (6 bases). Germline assignment: CDR1 SQVTM and CDR2 ANQGSEA. The CDR3 covers 14 residues. V lost 5 bases, J lost 0 bases, and 11 bases lay in between. CDR3 region: CSVRGTLAKNIQYF. DNA for the CDR3: TGCAGCGTTAGGGGGACACTAGCCAAAAACATTCAGTACTTC. Complete variable domain (other parts from reference TRBV29-1 and TRBJ2-4): SAVISQKPSRDICQRGTSLTIQCQVDSQVTMMFWYRQQPGQSLTLIATANQGSEATYESGFVIDKFPISRPNLTFSTLTVSNMSPEDSSIYLCSVRGTLAKNIQYFGAGTRLSVL.

The chain couples TRBV28 to TRBJ2-7; tentative D call: TRBD2 (6 bases). From germline, CDR1 is MDHEN and CDR2 SYDVKM. The CDR3 loop spans 16 amino acids. The V end was cut by 5 bases, the J end by 4 bases, with 21 bases between. The CDR3 coding sequence is TGTGCCAGCAGTCCTCCCGGAGTTCCGGAGGGGTACGAGCAGTACTTC. Encoded protein: CASSPPGVPEGYEQYF.

This clonotype was found many times. At one boundary the junction diverges from the germline segment, which might be a read error. The chain joins TRBV28 to TRBJ1-6, with TRBD1 matching 7 bases. The V gene's germline CDR1 is MDHEN and CDR2 SYDVKM. The CDR3 spans 15 residues. CDR3 loop: CASSFPTGINSPLHF. CDR3 nucleotide sequence: TGTGCCAGCAGTTTCCCGACAGGGATCAATTCACCCCTCCATTTT.